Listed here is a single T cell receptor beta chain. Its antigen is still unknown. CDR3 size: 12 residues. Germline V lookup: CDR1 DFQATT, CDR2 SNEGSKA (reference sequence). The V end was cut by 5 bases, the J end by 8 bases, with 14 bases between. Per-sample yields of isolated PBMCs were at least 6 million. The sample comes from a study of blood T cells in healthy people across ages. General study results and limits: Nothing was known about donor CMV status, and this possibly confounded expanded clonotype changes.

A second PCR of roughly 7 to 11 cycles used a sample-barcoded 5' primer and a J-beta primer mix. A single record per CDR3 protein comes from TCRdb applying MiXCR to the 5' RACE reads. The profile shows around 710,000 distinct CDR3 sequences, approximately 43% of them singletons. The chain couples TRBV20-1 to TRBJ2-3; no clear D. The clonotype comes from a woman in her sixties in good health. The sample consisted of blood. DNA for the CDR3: TGCAGTGCTCCGGACCCTCGCGGTACGCAGTATTTT. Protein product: CSAPDPRGTQYF.